Sequencing of this T cell receptor (beta chain) was carried out in a study of T cell responses to AZD1222 COVID-19 vaccine (dated by TCRdb to about 2021). At the level of the whole study: Because spike-specific TCR depth and breadth did not differ between the two schedules, AZD1222 recipients who got a second dose at roughly 4 weeks were pooled with those who got a second dose at roughly 12 weeks. A total of approximately 240 trial participants underwent TCR sequencing, of whom 207 received two doses of AZD1222 and some 25 received two doses of the MenACWY control vaccine. Enrollment into the trials was organized by age into subgroups of 18-55, 56-69 and 70-plus years, and those subgroups contained approximately 160, 26 and 62 TCR-sequenced participants, respectively. Study-wide conclusions, independent of this receptor: Because no day 14 peak-response samples were available, the repertoires could be characterized only after the peak T cell response. Nearly half of unique spike-specific TCRs reportedly recognized epitopes outside regions mutated in the B.1.351 and B.1.1.7 variants. The 56-69-year group was small, and its depth increase did not reach significance, likely because of low power. The vaccine-associated CD4 TCRs covered the entire spike protein, and the dominant responses fell in regions 160-218 and 743-854. A significant rise in spike-specific TCR breadth and depth was observed after two AZD1222 doses relative to day 0 and relative to MenACWY recipients. Only five to seven AZD1222 recipients were SARS-CoV-2 seropositive at baseline, limiting conclusions about previously exposed vaccinees. Most participants were white British and females outnumbered males, and the authors suggested that clonal diversity may have been underestimated.

The CDR3 regions of human TCRbeta chains were analyzed by immunosequencing. Turning to the authors' computational methods: Repertoire TCRs were checked for matches against a reference library of SARS-CoV-2-specific TCRs that had been generated using the MIRA antigen-specificity platform. Breadth was defined as the fraction of unique TCRs that were SARS-CoV-2-associated, and depth was defined as the fraction of total T cells that were SARS-CoV-2-associated. Using the MIRA data, each spike-specific TCR was mapped to the spike region that the TCR reacts to and placed in a CD4 or CD8 class. Log10-transformed breadth and depth values were compared by one-way ANOVA with Sidak's multiple comparisons tests. Here the immuneACCESS table is served through TCRdb, limited to in-frame sequences with V and J called. Missing clones are a known gap in these copies; in checked studies unresolved V genes cover under half, and the rest lacks a known reason. V and J calls and clone size are copied from that table; D and trimming were computed from the DNA. This sample lists about 150,000 clones; about 90% were detected once. Together, the top ten hold about 5.3% of the sample.

Taken with the paper, the label for time point translates to: baseline before first vaccination. Vaccinee samples came from UK trials COV001 and COV002, including a single-blind randomized controlled phase 2/3 trial of AZD1222 (ChAdOx1 nCoV-19) in healthy adults. Trial participant PBMC samples were collected at day 0 and day 28 after the second dose for TCRbeta chain sequencing. The junction shows trimming of 4 bases on V and 5 bases on J, plus 9 bases between the germline ends. The CDR3 has 12 amino acids, counting the end cysteine and phenylalanine. The kept DNA is CDR3 alone, 36 bases in frame from the first base. According to the germline V gene, CDR1 reads MNHEY and CDR2 reads SVGEGT. As regards this clone: Its cognate antigen has yet to be identified. No much larger clonotype is one base removed from it; base qualities were not supplied.

The chain couples TRBV6-2 or TRBV6-3 to TRBJ2-7; the D gene identity is not certain. Sequenced here: peripheral blood, sampled on day 0 of AZD1222 vaccination. The receptor was isolated from an adult in good health. CDR3 sequence: CASSFQNNEQYF. In nucleotides, the sequence is TGTGCCAGCAGTTTCCAAAATAACGAGCAGTACTTC.